This TCR beta chain was retrieved from a study of blood T cell repertoires in COVID-19. Overall study context: COVID-19 samples collected from the United States, Italy and Spain covered acute and convalescent phases. The analysed material was cDNA or gDNA that came from T cells, B-cell-depleted T cells, or PBMCs.

In the original processing: Reference gene primers were amplified, and this amplification served to estimate nucleated cell counts. Libraries were prepared by immunoSEQ multiplex PCR; TCRdb keeps only in-frame clonotypes and omits some of them. That table gives V, J and clone size, and the DNA gave D and trimming. The sample includes around 150,000 clones, over 60% of them seen just once. CDR1 and CDR2 (germline): LGHNA, YNFKEQ. The ends were cut back, 4 bases at V and 7 bases at J, with 10 bases in the middle. The CDR3 has 12 amino acids. The specimen sequenced was peripheral blood. The V and J genes are TRBV4-2 and TRBJ1-2, with a possible D match to TRBD1 (6 bases). This sequence originates from a woman aged 45 to 65 with active or convalescent COVID-19. CDR3 residues: CASSLQGLGYTF. The CDR3 DNA reads TGTGCCAGCAGCCTACAGGGTCTTGGCTACACCTTC.